One and the same sample provided the 22 T cell receptor beta chains below, sequenced in a study of blood T cell repertoires in COVID-19. Produced via immunoSEQ multiplex PCR; TCRdb's table is partial and in-frame only. The table includes fewer than 300,000 clones, approximately 83% detected once. Material for sequencing was peripheral blood. These receptors all stem from an older person with COVID-19, enrolled during active disease.

The chain has TRBV10-1 and TRBJ1-4, with D perhaps matching TRBD1 (6 bases). Germline V lookup: CDR1 WNHNN, CDR2 SYGVQD (reference sequence). The CDR3 has 18 residues. V lost 6 bases to trimming and J lost 0 bases, with 20 bases between them. The CDR3 DNA sequence: TGCGCCAGCAGCCTTCCTGGGGGCAGACTTGCAACTAATGAAAAACTGTTTTTT. Translation gives CASSLPGGRLATNEKLFF.

The chain couples TRBV6-1 to TRBJ1-2, with 9 nucleotides matching TRBD1. This CDR3 is 14 amino acids long. J lost 7 bases, V lost 2 bases, and 5 bases had no gene match. Per germline, CDR1 MNHNS and CDR2 SASEGT. CDR3 region: CASSERGQGPGYTF. As DNA, the CDR3 is TGTGCCAGCAGTGAACGGGGACAGGGTCCTGGCTACACCTTC.

CDR3: CASSIGGRTDTQYF. CDR3 coding DNA: TGTGCCAGTAGTATAGGCGGGAGAACAGATACGCAGTATTTT. The chain employs TRBV19 and TRBJ2-3; 7 nucleotides line up with TRBD2. Trimming took 1 base from V and 3 from J; bases not matched to a gene: 1. Germline CDR1 LNHDA, CDR2 SQIVND (reference sequence). This CDR3 has 14 residues.

The chain combines TRBV7-2 with TRBJ2-7, with D possibly TRBD2 on 5 matching bases. There are 14 residues in the CDR3. CDR1 is SGHTA, CDR2 FQGNSA, per germline. Trimming pared 6 bases from V and 0 bases from J, leaving 12 bases between. The CDR3 DNA reads as TGTGCCAGCAGTTCGGACTGGATCTCCTACGAGCAGTACTTC. It is translated as CASSSDWISYEQYF.

The chain has TRBV6-5 and TRBJ1-5; tentatively, D is TRBD1 (5 bases). The V end lost 5 bases, the J end lost 1 base, and 12 bases lay between the germline ends. Germline V lookup: CDR1 MNHEY, CDR2 SVGAGI. The CDR3 is 15 residues long. The CDR3 here is CASSQGGLSNQPQHF. DNA of the CDR3: TGTGCCAGCAGTCAGGGAGGCCTAAGCAATCAGCCCCAGCATTTT.

The genes are TRBV27 and TRBJ2-7; 9 bases are shared with TRBD2. Germline CDR1 reads MNHEY; CDR2 reads SMNVEV (reference sequence). Germline trimming cut 7 bases from V and 0 bases from J; bases unmatched to any gene: 7. CDR3 size: 15 residues. CDR3 DNA sequence: TGTGCCAGCATAGCTAGCGGGGAGAGCTCCTACGAGCAGTACTTC. Its protein is CASIASGESSYEQYF.

The V and J genes are TRBV5-4 and TRBJ1-4, with a possible D match to TRBD1 (5 bases). The ends were cut back, 4 bases at V and 4 bases at J, with 11 bases in the middle. Per germline, CDR1 SGHNT and CDR2 YYREEE (reference sequence). This CDR3 has 14 residues. CDR3 nucleotides: TGTGCCAGCAGCACCGACAGCCTTAATGAAAAACTGTTTTTT. Translated, it gives CASSTDSLNEKLFF.

The chain carries TRBV19 and TRBJ2-7, with 11 bases aligning to TRBD2. V shed 9 bases and J 6 bases; nucleotides not matched to a gene: 28. In germline, CDR1 is LNHDA, CDR2 SQIVND (reference sequence). There are 20 residues in the CDR3. CDR3 nucleotides: TGTGCCAGCGAGCGGCGGGCAGGAACAGGGTCGACTAGCGGGATTCGCGAGCAGTACTTC. As protein: CASERRAGTGSTSGIREQYF.

The chain is built from TRBV30 and TRBJ2-3, with D possibly being TRBD2 (7 bases). Looked up from germline, CDR1 is GTSNPN and CDR2 is SVGIG (reference sequence). The CDR3 runs to 15 residues. Deletions cut 0 bases from V and 4 bases from J, with 14 bases between. CDR3 in amino acids: CAWSVQAGQADTQYF. The DNA of the CDR3 is TGTGCCTGGAGTGTACAAGCGGGACAAGCAGATACGCAGTATTTT.

V and J are TRBV29-1 and TRBJ2-1, with D possibly being TRBD2 (7 bases). There are 14 residues in the CDR3. V lost 4 bases to trimming and J lost 7 bases, with 17 bases between them. Per the germline V gene, CDR1 is SQVTM and CDR2 is ANQGSEA. The CDR3 bases are TGCAGCGTTGCCCCTCATCGGGGGGCAAATGAGCAGTTCTTC. Amino acids: CSVAPHRGANEQFF.

The CDR3 loop is CATEQGALAGELFF. For the CDR3, the DNA is TGTGCCACAGAACAGGGGGCGCTAGCCGGGGAGCTGTTTTTT. This chain uses TRBV19 with TRBJ2-2; the match to TRBD1 covers 9 bases. Germline values: CDR1 LNHDA, CDR2 SQIVND (reference sequence). Trimming at V came to 10 bases and at J to 6 bases, leaving 9 bases not matched to a gene. The CDR3 totals 14 residues.

V is TRBV9 and J is TRBJ1-2, with 9 nucleotides matching TRBD1. The CDR3 runs to 14 residues. V gave up 4 bases and J gave up 5 bases; unmatched junction bases: 6. CDR1 is SGDLS and CDR2 is YYNGEE in the germline V gene. In DNA form, the CDR3 reads TGTGCCAGCAGCTTCGGAGGGACAGGGTATGGCTACACCTTC. Protein sequence: CASSFGGTGYGYTF.

The chain uses TRBV5-5 and TRBJ2-3; D is perhaps TRBD2 (6 bases). Trimming took off 9 bases at V and 5 bases at J, with 19 bases between the two ends. From germline, CDR1 is SGHKS and CDR2 YYEKEE (reference sequence). This CDR3 has 14 amino acids. The CDR3 DNA sequence: TGTGCCACAGGAGCAGGGTTCGGGGGAGATACGCAGTATTTT. Its translation is CATGAGFGGDTQYF.

This rearrangement joins TRBV27 to TRBJ1-6; no definite D call. This CDR3 has 14 residues. The germline V gene encodes CDR1 MNHEY and CDR2 SMNVEV (reference sequence). V lost 6 bases and J lost 3, with 9 bases in between. The CDR3 protein is CASRAGNYNSPLHF. The CDR3 nucleotides read TGTGCCAGCAGGGCGGGCAACTATAATTCACCCCTCCACTTT.

This clone was picked up one time. This CDR3 reads CATSESDRDTEAFF. In nucleotides, the CDR3 is TGTGCCACCAGTGAGAGTGACAGGGACACTGAAGCTTTCTTT. J is TRBJ1-1 and V is TRBV24-1, with 7 bases matching TRBD1. CDR1 and CDR2 from the germline V gene are KGHDR and SFDVKD. This CDR3 is 14 amino acids long. V lost 4 bases, J lost 3 bases, and 4 bases stayed unmatched.

This chain connects TRBV28 to TRBJ1-5, with D possibly being TRBD1 (6 bases). Germline V gene sequence: CDR1 MDHEN, CDR2 SYDVKM. The V end lost 5 bases, the J end lost 6 bases, and 17 bases lay between the germline ends. This CDR3 has 15 residues. CDR3 sequence (DNA): TGTGCCAGCAGTAGCCCCTGGGCAGGGGTTCAGCCCCAGCATTTT. Its translation: CASSSPWAGVQPQHF.

This clone was recorded once. This chain connects TRBV7-3 to TRBJ2-5; D not resolved. Trimming took off 0 bases at V and 5 bases at J, with 13 bases between the two ends. Germline CDR1 SGHTA, CDR2 FQGTGA. This CDR3 has 15 amino acids. The CDR3 nucleotides are TGTGCCAGCAGCTTAACCGGAGTGGCGCGGGAGACCCAGTACTTC. It encodes CASSLTGVARETQYF.

The chain's CDR3 is CASSPDDGITYEQYF. CDR3 bases: TGTGCCAGCAGCCCCGATGACGGGATTACCTACGAGCAGTACTTC. The V call is TRBV3-1 (or the pseudogene TRBV3-2), the J call TRBJ2-7; TRBD2 is a possible D gene (5 bases). Between the trimmed V and J ends, which lost 4 bases and 2 bases, there was a span of 15 bases. Germline assignment: CDR1 LGHDT and CDR2 YNNKEL (reference sequence). This CDR3 is built from 15 residues.

The chain joins TRBV9 to TRBJ1-3; weak D call: TRBD1 (5 bases). The germline V gene has CDR1 SGDLS and CDR2 YYNGEE. V shed 0 bases and J shed 0 bases, with 16 bases lying between them. The CDR3 contains 18 residues. The CDR3 loop reads CASSVDPRPGDSGNTIYF. CDR3 bases: TGTGCCAGCAGCGTAGATCCGAGGCCGGGGGACTCTGGAAACACCATATATTTT. The variable domain in full, with the rest retrieved from reference TRBV9 and TRBJ1-3, is DSGVTQTPKHLITATGQRVTLRCSPRSGDLSVYWYQQSLDQGLQFLIQYYNGEERAKGNILERFSAQQFPDLHSELNLSSLELGDSALYFCASSVDPRPGDSGNTIYFGEGSWLTVV.

CDR3 bases: TGTGCCACCAGTGATCCCGGACAGGTCTCCGCCGGCACGGAGACCCAGTACTTC. Residues: CATSDPGQVSAGTETQYF. V is TRBV24-1 and J is TRBJ2-5, with 7 bases lining up with TRBD1. Germline values: CDR1 KGHDR, CDR2 SFDVKD. There are 18 residues in the CDR3. The V segment lost 3 bases and the J segment 5 bases; nucleotides outside the gene matches: 17.

The chain employs TRBV6-5 and TRBJ1-3; TRBD1 aligns across 8 bases. Looked up from germline, CDR1 is MNHEY and CDR2 is SVGAGI. The V and J ends lost 5 bases and 0 bases, in that order; junction bases with no gene match: 6. CDR3 length equals 16 residues. The CDR3 DNA reads TGTGCCAGCAGTCACTACGACAGGGGCTCTGGAAACACCATATATTTT. Its translation: CASSHYDRGSGNTIYF.

V usage is TRBV12-3 or TRBV12-4 and J usage is TRBJ2-5; the D gene is possibly TRBD2 (7 bases). V dropped 6 bases and J dropped 7 bases, with 15 bases sitting between them. This CDR3 is built from 13 residues. CDR3 protein: CASRVHREGTQYF. The CDR3 coding sequence is TGTGCCAGCAGGGTTCACAGGGAGGGGACCCAGTACTTC.